This T cell receptor (beta chain) was found in a study of blood T cell repertoires in COVID-19 (dated by TCRdb to between 2020 and 2021). As for the study more broadly: Collaborator samples came from the United States, Italy and Spain and covered acute and convalescent phases of COVID-19. The dataset comprised deeply sampled blood TCRbeta repertoires from subjects exposed to, actively infected with, or recovered from COVID-19. The samples were drawn from two sources: the first 160 participants of the ongoing ImmuneRACE study, and some 1,300 subjects contributed by 6 global collaborators. Where available, HLA class I and class II types were obtained from metadata supplied by the sample provider rather than from assay-based typing. Sample metadata almost always included a de-identified subject ID, COVID-19 status, age in years and sex. The repertoires were released in a freely available public database meant as a resource for research on the immune response to SARS-CoV-2. The material from the prospective study consisted of cDNA or gDNA derived from T cells, B-cell-depleted T cells, or PBMCs.

Comment on this clone: No cognate antigen has been identified for it. No qualities accompany the bases; no much larger clone lies one base away.

Inclusive of the bounding cysteine and phenylalanine, the CDR3 is 14 residues long. The only DNA kept is the CDR3, 42 bases in frame from the first base. V drops 0 bases and J drops 4 bases, leaving 9 bases in between. The germline V gene (reference sequence) yields LNHDA for CDR1 and SQIVND for CDR2. Points the paper makes about the study in general: How much clinical and demographic metadata was included differed by source and by participant, and the metadata was provided uncurated.

Participants in the prospective study were aged roughly 18 to 89 years, lived in 20 to 30 United States geographic areas, and enrolled through a virtual design. Cohort assignment in the prospective study relied on participant-reported clinical history from a screening survey and a study questionnaire. Recovered participants in ImmuneRACE Cohort 3 were defined by two consecutive negative NP/OP PCR tests, clearance by a healthcare professional, or resolution of symptoms. Mobile phlebotomists in the prospective study collected whole blood, serum and a nasopharyngeal or oropharyngeal swab from every participant. Over a roughly 2-month period, participants in the prospective study had the option of providing additional blood draws and questionnaires. Blood samples from the prospective study were shipped frozen or at room temperature prior to DNA extraction. TCRbeta CDR3 regions were amplified from genomic DNA using the immunoSEQ Assay, a bias-controlled multiplex PCR. The authors' analysis ran thus. The number of nucleated cells in each sample was estimated by amplification of reference gene primers within the assay. To quantify the absolute abundance of each unique TCRbeta CDR3 rearrangement, sequence reads were collapsed and filtered. Productive Simpson clonality was computed per sample as the square root of Simpson's diversity index over productive rearrangements. TCRdb mirrors the immuneACCESS table, restricted to in-frame sequences. Some clones are absent from its copies; in checked studies, under half trace to an unresolved V gene, and the reason for the others is unknown. V, J and clone size are those of that table, while D and trimming were read from the DNA. This sample is represented by about 380,000 clones; more than 75% of them were singletons. The ten largest clones represent roughly 1.2% of the sample.

The clonotype originates from a woman between 18 and 29 years old who had recovered from COVID-19. The chain was built from TRBV19 and TRBJ1-2; the D segment cannot be called with confidence. The specimen sequenced was PBMCs or T cells enriched from blood (not recorded which). The CDR3 here reads CASSIDWQRYGYTF. The sequenced DNA: TGTGCCAGTAGTATAGACTGGCAGCGCTATGGCTACACCTTC. The CDR3, completed at both ends by the reference TRBV19 and TRBJ1-2 genes, gives the full variable domain DGGITQSPKYLFRKEGQNVTLSCEQNLNHDAMYWYRQDPGQGLRLIYYSQIVNDFQKGDIAEGYSVSREKKESFPLTVTSAQKNPTAFYLCASSIDWQRYGYTFGSGTRLTVV.